The 32 T cell receptor beta chains below all came from one sample that was sequenced in a study of cytomegalovirus exposure and HLA in healthy donors. PCR used 60 Vbeta primers and 13 Jbeta primers. Produced via immunoSEQ multiplex PCR; TCRdb's table is partial and in-frame only. This repertoire shows fewer than 150,000 clones, about four fifths found once; its top ten account for roughly 2%. The material sequenced was PBMCs. These receptors all stem from a man aged 25-45 years in good health and CMV-seronegative.

V and J are TRBV10-3 and TRBJ1-2; possibly TRBD1 for D (5 bases). CDR1 is ENHRY, CDR2 SYGVKD, per germline. The V and J ends lost 2 bases and 4 bases respectively, with 8 bases between them. The CDR3 runs 13 residues. CDR3 in DNA: TGTGCCATCAGTGAGACAGGCTCCTATGGCTACACCTTC. Translating gives CAISETGSYGYTF.

The chain links TRBV11-2 to TRBJ1-1; maybe TRBD1 (6 bases). This CDR3 has 13 residues. CDR1 and CDR2 from the germline V gene are SGHAT and FQNNGV. Trimming removed 5 bases at V and 6 bases at J, with 13 bases between. In DNA form, the CDR3 reads TGTGCCAGCAGCCGGAACAGGGTTTCTGAAGCTTTCTTT. Amino acids: CASSRNRVSEAFF.

Only a few counts were recorded for this clone. The V call is TRBV29-1, the J call TRBJ2-1; D may be TRBD1 (5 bases). Looked up from germline, CDR1 is SQVTM and CDR2 is ANQGSEA. CDR3 length: 15 residues. V shed 0 bases and J shed 6 bases, with 15 bases lying between them. The CDR3, as DNA: TGCAGCGTTGAAGATCGACAGAAGAAGGCCAATGAGCAGTTCTTC. Residues: CSVEDRQKKANEQFF.

The J gene is TRBJ2-2, the V gene TRBV6-5; maybe TRBD2 (6 bases). Looked up from germline, CDR1 is MNHEY and CDR2 is SVGAGI. The CDR3 runs to 15 residues. Deletions cut 2 bases from V and 6 bases from J, with 13 bases between. In nucleotides, the CDR3 is TGTGCCAGCAGTTACGGGCCCGGGAGTGCCGGGGAGCTGTTTTTT. Amino acid sequence: CASSYGPGSAGELFF.

On this clone itself: At one end the junction does not follow the germline gene, possibly because of a read error. The chain joins TRBV7-7 to TRBJ2-1, with TRBD2 identical over 11 bases. The CDR3 consists of 14 residues. Per germline, CDR1 SSHAT and CDR2 FNYEAQ (reference sequence). CDR3 protein: CASSATSGGNEQFF. The CDR3 DNA reads TGTGCTAGCAGCGCCACTAGCGGGGGAAATGAGCAGTTCTTC.

J is TRBJ2-2 and V is TRBV5-1; D unresolved. The V gene's germline CDR1 is SGHRS and CDR2 YFSETQ. Trimming shortened V by 0 bases and J by 2 bases, and 8 bases separated the two germline ends. The CDR3 length is 15 residues. The CDR3 loop is CASSLGGINTGELFF. The CDR3 DNA reads as TGCGCCAGCAGCTTGGGAGGAATCAACACCGGGGAGCTGTTTTTT.

The CDR3: CASSPRGQGGSPLHF. CDR3 nucleotides: TGTGCCAGCAGCCCCCGCGGACAGGGGGGTTCACCCCTCCACTTT. The chain couples TRBV7-2 to TRBJ1-6; 10 bases agree with TRBD1. From germline, CDR1 is SGHTA and CDR2 FQGNSA. CDR3 length: 15 amino acids. Losses at the gene ends were 5 bases for V and 9 bases for J; bases not matched to a gene: 7.

V is TRBV29-1 and J is TRBJ1-1, with unresolved D. The V gene lost 3 bases and the J gene lost 5 bases, with 19 bases spanning the gap. The CDR3 consists of 15 residues. Per germline, CDR1 SQVTM and CDR2 ANQGSEA. CDR3 sequence reads: CSVDPTVDSGTEAFF. CDR3 coding DNA: TGCAGCGTTGATCCAACCGTGGACTCGGGGACTGAAGCTTTCTTT.

The chain combines TRBV29-1 with TRBJ2-5, with D possibly TRBD2 on 5 matching bases. The CDR3 has 12 amino acids. Germline values: CDR1 SQVTM, CDR2 ANQGSEA. Trimming shortened V by 4 bases and J by 2 bases, and 8 bases separated the two germline ends. This CDR3 reads CSVVGEQETQYF. The CDR3 DNA reads as TGCAGCGTTGTGGGAGAGCAAGAGACCCAGTACTTC. Full variable domain (outside the CDR3, taken from reference TRBV29-1 and TRBJ2-5): SAVISQKPSRDICQRGTSLTIQCQVDSQVTMMFWYRQQPGQSLTLIATANQGSEATYESGFVIDKFPISRPNLTFSTLTVSNMSPEDSSIYLCSVVGEQETQYFGPGTRLLVL.

The V and J genes are TRBV25-1 and TRBJ1-3; D is uncertain. Germline CDR1 reads MGHDK; CDR2 reads SYGVNS. Trimming removed 2 bases from V and 0 bases from J, with 8 bases in between. The CDR3 totals 15 residues. DNA of the CDR3: TGTGCCAGCAGTGAAGGGCCGTTCTCTGGAAACACCATATATTTT. Translating it yields CASSEGPFSGNTIYF. The full variable domain, with the rest looked up from reference TRBV25-1 and TRBJ1-3, is EADIYQTPRYLVIGTGKKITLECSQTMGHDKMYWYQQDPGMELHLIHYSYGVNSTEKGDLSSESTVSRIRTEHFPLTLESARPSHTSQYLCASSEGPFSGNTIYFGEGSWLTVV.

As regards this clone: Compared with germline, one end of the junction differs, possibly owing to a read error. The chain recombines TRBV6-1 with TRBJ1-6, with D possibly matching TRBD1 (6 bases). The length of the CDR3 is 15 residues. Looked up from germline, CDR1 is MNHNS and CDR2 is SASEGT. In nucleotides, the CDR3 is TGTGCCAGCAGTGAGGTGACAGGTGGAAATTCACCCCTCAACTTT. Its protein is CASSEVTGGNSPLNF.

This clone was counted between two and nine times. The genes are TRBV10-3 and TRBJ1-2; the match to TRBD1 covers 8 bases. CDR1 and CDR2 from the germline V gene are ENHRY and SYGVKD. Germline trimming cut 2 bases from V and 4 bases from J; bases unmatched to any gene: 6. CDR3 length: 15 residues. Written as DNA, the CDR3 is TGTGCCATCAGTGAGGAGACAGGGGTCCTCTATGGCTACACCTTC. Encoded protein: CAISEETGVLYGYTF.

Comments on this clone: Sequence at one end of the junction differs from germline and may be a read error. The J gene is TRBJ1-2, the V gene TRBV5-1; possibly TRBD1 for D (6 bases). The germline V gene encodes CDR1 SGHRS and CDR2 YFSETQ. This CDR3 spans 16 amino acids. As DNA, the CDR3 is TGCGCCAGCAGCTTGGCCGTCGGGGGGCCCCCCGGTGGCTACCCCTTC. Protein: CASSLAVGGPPGGYPF.

The chain links TRBV10-3 to TRBJ2-7, with 7 positions matching TRBD2. This CDR3 has 13 residues. With 10 bases clipped from V and 1 base from J, the junction kept 7 bases outside the gene matches. Germline assignment: CDR1 ENHRY and CDR2 SYGVKD. The CDR3 region has the DNA TGTGCCACCAGCCCTAGCGGATCCTACGAGCAGTACTTC. Translation gives CATSPSGSYEQYF.

The chain has TRBV15 and TRBJ2-7, with 9 bases that match TRBD1. V gave up 1 base and J gave up 6 bases; unmatched junction bases: 7. Germline V gene data show CDR1 as LNHNV and CDR2 as YYDKDF (reference sequence). The CDR3 is made up of 15 amino acids. CDR3 region: CATSRVGGTGREQYF. For the CDR3, the DNA is TGTGCCACCAGCAGAGTTGGTGGGACAGGGCGCGAGCAGTACTTC.

This chain connects TRBV7-3 to TRBJ2-5; the match to TRBD1 covers 10 bases. The CDR3 has 15 residues. J lost 4 bases, V lost 5 bases, and 7 bases had no gene match. CDR1 is SGHTA and CDR2 is FQGTGA in the germline V gene. The CDR3, as DNA: TGTGCCAGCAGCGAATTAGGACAGGGGGGAGAGACCCAGTACTTC. Encoded protein: CASSELGQGGETQYF.

The chain combines TRBV6-5 with TRBJ1-1; D is possibly TRBD1 (5 bases). Germline V gives CDR1 MNHEY, CDR2 SVGAGI. The CDR3 sequence is 15 residues long. V shed 0 bases and J shed 2 bases, with 10 bases lying between them. The CDR3 is CASSYSKGLNTEAFF. The CDR3 DNA reads TGTGCCAGCAGTTACTCGAAGGGGCTAAACACTGAAGCTTTCTTT.

The rearrangement links TRBV21-1 to TRBJ2-5; the table's D gene call, TRBD2, was not cross checked with the DNA. TRBV21-1 is noted as a pseudogene. The CDR3 has 11 residues. The CDR3 sequence: CASSKVGTQYF. CDR3 coding DNA: TGTGCCAGCAGCAAAGTCGGGACCCAGTACTTC.

The rearrangement links TRBV27 to TRBJ1-3; D is possibly TRBD1 (5 bases). The V gene's germline CDR1 is MNHEY and CDR2 SMNVEV (reference sequence). V gave up 5 bases and J gave up 0 bases, with 11 bases separating them. This CDR3 region has 15 residues. The CDR3 loop reads CASSPSGVSGNTIYF. The DNA of the CDR3 is TGTGCCAGCAGTCCTTCGGGGGTCTCTGGAAACACCATATATTTT.

This rearrangement joins TRBV29-1 to TRBJ1-1, with a possible D match to TRBD1 (5 bases). CDR3 length: 13 amino acids. V was pared by 4 bases and J by 1 base, with 10 bases between. Germline V CDR1 and CDR2: SQVTM, ANQGSEA. The CDR3 loop is CSVGRGPNTEAFF. In nucleotides, the CDR3 is TGCAGCGTTGGGCGGGGCCCGAACACTGAAGCTTTCTTT.

The rearrangement joins TRBV20-1 to TRBJ1-2; D unclear. V shed 5 bases and J shed 7 bases, with 8 bases lying between them. Germline assignment: CDR1 DFQATT and CDR2 SNEGSKA (reference sequence). The CDR3 totals 10 residues. The CDR3 DNA follows: TGCAGTGCTGACAAAACTGGCTACACCTTC. It translates to CSADKTGYTF.

The sample holds one count of this clone. J is TRBJ2-5 and V is TRBV6-1, with a weak D call TRBD2 (6 bases). Per the germline V gene, CDR1 is MNHNS and CDR2 is SASEGT. Trimming left V 1 base short and J 5 bases short, with 14 bases between. The CDR3 has 15 residues. The DNA of the CDR3 is TGTGCCAGCAGTGAAGTGAGAGGAGGGTCGGAGACCCAGTACTTC. It translates to CASSEVRGGSETQYF.

This chain uses TRBV4-1 with TRBJ1-1, with D possibly matching TRBD1 (6 bases). V shed 1 base and J shed 4 bases, with 10 bases lying between them. Germline CDR1 and CDR2: MGHRA and YSYEKL. The CDR3 runs to 14 residues. The CDR3 DNA reads TGCGCCAGCAGCCAAGGTGGACAGCCCACTGAAGCTTTCTTT. Translating gives CASSQGGQPTEAFF.

The V gene is TRBV4-1, the J gene TRBJ2-3; 10 bases agree with TRBD2. The CDR3 totals 18 residues. The germline V gene has CDR1 MGHRA and CDR2 YSYEKL. V lost 0 bases and J lost 3; bases outside the gene matches: 9. The CDR3 sequence is CASSQDPEVAGGTDTQYF. The CDR3, as DNA: TGCGCCAGCAGCCAAGATCCGGAAGTAGCGGGGGGAACAGATACGCAGTATTTT.

This chain connects TRBV19 to TRBJ1-4, with D uncertain. The V end was cut by 2 bases, the J end by 4 bases, with 8 bases between. Germline lookup yields CDR1 LNHDA and CDR2 SQIVND (reference sequence). The CDR3 contains 14 residues. Written as DNA, the CDR3 is TGTGCCAGTAGTATACGGGGATTTAATGAAAAACTGTTTTTT. Translation: CASSIRGFNEKLFF.

In its sample, this clone was seen once. The chain has TRBV5-1 and TRBJ1-2; 11 nucleotides line up with TRBD1. Germline CDR1 is SGHRS and CDR2 is YFSETQ. The CDR3 runs 16 residues. Trimming cost V 4 bases and J 4 bases; bases outside gene matches: 9. The CDR3 DNA sequence: TGCGCCAGCAGCCCAGAACCGGGACAGGGGGTCTATGGCTACACCTTC. Protein: CASSPEPGQGVYGYTF. The entire variable domain, with the rest obtained from reference TRBV5-1 and TRBJ1-2, is as follows: KAGVTQTPRYLIKTRGQQVTLSCSPISGHRSVSWYQQTPGQGLQFLFEYFSETQRNKGNFPGRFSGRQFSNSRSEMNVSTLELGDSALYLCASSPEPGQGVYGYTFGSGTRLTVV.

The V and J genes are TRBV19 and TRBJ1-5; D call uncertain. Germline CDR1 and CDR2: LNHDA and SQIVND (reference sequence). V was pared by 8 bases and J by 0 bases, with 8 bases between. The CDR3 extends over 13 amino acids. For the CDR3, the DNA is TGTGCCAGTGCAGACAATAGCAATCAGCCCCAGCATTTT. Its protein is CASADNSNQPQHF.

The J gene is TRBJ2-5, the V gene TRBV7-9; D is possibly TRBD1 (5 bases). V was pared by 5 bases and J by 4 bases, with 8 bases between. Germline assignment: CDR1 SEHNR and CDR2 FQNEAQ (reference sequence). There are 12 residues in the CDR3. The CDR3 region has the DNA TGTGCCAGCAGCCCCCAGGGAGAGACCCAGTACTTC. Translated, it gives CASSPQGETQYF.

The chain combines TRBV28 with TRBJ1-4; unclear D gene. The CDR3 is 17 residues long. From germline, CDR1 is MDHEN and CDR2 SYDVKM. Trimming took 6 bases from V and 5 from J, leaving 22 bases between them. The CDR3 region is CASSISRWGALNEKLFF. The DNA for the CDR3 is TGTGCCAGCAGCATCTCCCGGTGGGGAGCCCTCAATGAAAAACTGTTTTTT.

The chain joins TRBV7-8 to TRBJ2-5; D gene unclear. CDR1 is SGHVS, CDR2 FQNEAQ, per germline. V was shortened by 4 bases and J by 5 bases, with 5 bases between the two germline ends. The CDR3 covers 11 residues. CDR3 sequence: CASSSRETQYF. CDR3 DNA sequence: TGTGCCAGCAGCTCCCGGGAGACCCAGTACTTC.

The V gene is TRBV6-1, the J gene TRBJ2-5; 7 nucleotides agree with TRBD1. The CDR3 totals 16 residues. The germline CDR1 and CDR2 sequences are MNHNS and SASEGT. J gave up 5 bases and V 1 base, and 10 bases lay outside the gene matches. The CDR3 region is CASSEVETGWWETQYF. The CDR3 nucleotides read TGTGCCAGCAGTGAAGTCGAGACAGGGTGGTGGGAGACCCAGTACTTC.

This chain joins TRBV5-1 and TRBJ2-3; D is unresolved. Trimming removed 1 base at V and 8 bases at J, with 5 bases between. The CDR3 runs 11 residues. Germline lookup yields CDR1 SGHRS and CDR2 YFSETQ. This CDR3 is CASSLTGTQYF. CDR3 coding DNA: TGCGCCAGCAGCTTGACGGGTACGCAGTATTTT.